These 5 T cell receptor beta chains came from one sample sequenced in a study of breast tumors, draining lymph nodes, adjacent tissues. Samples came from axillary lymph nodes draining the breast cancer. TCRdb processed the multiplex PCR reads anew with MiXCR; each CDR3 protein has one entry. Of hundreds of thousands of distinct CDR3 sequences listed, around 32% are singletons. The specimen was axillary lymph node tissue. These receptors all stem from a female donor with breast cancer. Some clones in this sample may be carry-over from other donors' samples.

Regarding this clonotype: A read error may produce the germline difference seen at one junction end. This chain uses TRBV18 with TRBJ2-7; D is unclear. CDR3 length equals 13 residues. CDR1 KGHSH and CDR2 LQKENI come from the germline V gene. The CDR3 DNA reads TGTGCCAGCTCACCCTCAGGAACCTACGGGCAGTACTTC. Its translation: CASSPSGTYGQYF.

The V gene is TRBV7-6, the J gene TRBJ2-5; 11 bases match TRBD2. V lost 4 bases to trimming and J lost 5 bases; unmatched junction nucleotides: 9. CDR3 length: 16 residues. Germline V lookup: CDR1 SGHVS, CDR2 FNYEAQ. The CDR3 DNA reads TGTGCCAGCAGCTCCGTTGGACTAGCGGGTGGGGAGACCCAGTACTTC. This encodes CASSSVGLAGGETQYF.

This chain links TRBV7-9 with TRBJ1-4, with 10 bases matching TRBD2. Near its end, the DNA agrees better with TRBJ2-3, so the J call may be wrong. The germline gives CDR1 SEHNR, CDR2 FQNEAQ (reference sequence). The CDR3 spans 16 residues. The CDR3 loop reads CASSLALAGVTDTQYF. The CDR3 coding sequence is TGTGCCAGCAGCTTAGCCCTAGCGGGAGTAACAGATACGCAGTATTTT.

The V and J genes are TRBV14 and TRBJ2-5; 14 nucleotides agree with TRBD2. The CDR3 loop spans 15 amino acids. Looked up from germline, CDR1 is SGHDN and CDR2 is FVKESK. J lost 6 bases, V lost 3 bases, and 3 bases had no gene match. CDR3 loop: CASSQTSGRAQTQYF. The CDR3 DNA is TGTGCCAGCAGCCAGACTAGCGGGAGGGCTCAGACCCAGTACTTC.

This clonotype has a count of ten or more. This chain joins TRBV20-1 and TRBJ2-3; 11 bases are shared with TRBD2. This CDR3 region has 17 residues. Unmatched junction bases numbered 9, after V lost 3 bases and J lost 1 base. Germline CDR1 DFQATT, CDR2 SNEGSKA (reference sequence). In nucleotides, the CDR3 is TGCAGTGCTAGGTCCAATAGCGGGAGGGCCGGCACAGATACGCAGTATTTT. Translating it yields CSARSNSGRAGTDTQYF.